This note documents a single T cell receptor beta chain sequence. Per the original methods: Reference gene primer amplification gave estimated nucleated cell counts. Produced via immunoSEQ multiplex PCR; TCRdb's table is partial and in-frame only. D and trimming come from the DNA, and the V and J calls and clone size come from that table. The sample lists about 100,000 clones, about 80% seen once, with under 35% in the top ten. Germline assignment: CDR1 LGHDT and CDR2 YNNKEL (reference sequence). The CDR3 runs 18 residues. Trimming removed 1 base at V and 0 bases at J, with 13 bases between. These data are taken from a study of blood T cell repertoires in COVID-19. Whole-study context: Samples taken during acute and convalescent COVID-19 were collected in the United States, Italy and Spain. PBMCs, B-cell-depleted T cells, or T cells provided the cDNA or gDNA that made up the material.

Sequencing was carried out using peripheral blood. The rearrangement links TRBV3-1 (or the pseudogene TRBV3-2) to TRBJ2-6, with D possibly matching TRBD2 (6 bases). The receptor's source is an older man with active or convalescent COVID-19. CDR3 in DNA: TGTGCCAGCAGCCAAGGTGGTAGCGGAGCCTCTGGGGCCAACGTCCTGACTTTC. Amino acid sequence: CASSQGGSGASGANVLTF.